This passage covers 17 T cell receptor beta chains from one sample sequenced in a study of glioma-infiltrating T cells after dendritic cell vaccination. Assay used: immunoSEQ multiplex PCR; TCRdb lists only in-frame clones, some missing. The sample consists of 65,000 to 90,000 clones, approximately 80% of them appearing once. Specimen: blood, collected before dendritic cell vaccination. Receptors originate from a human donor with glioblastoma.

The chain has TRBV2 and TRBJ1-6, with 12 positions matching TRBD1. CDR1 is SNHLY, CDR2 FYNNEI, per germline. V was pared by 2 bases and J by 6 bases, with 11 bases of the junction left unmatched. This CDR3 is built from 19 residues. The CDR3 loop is CASSERGTGGPTRNSPLHF. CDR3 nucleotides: TGTGCCAGCAGTGAAAGGGGGACAGGGGGCCCGACACGTAATTCACCCCTCCACTTT.

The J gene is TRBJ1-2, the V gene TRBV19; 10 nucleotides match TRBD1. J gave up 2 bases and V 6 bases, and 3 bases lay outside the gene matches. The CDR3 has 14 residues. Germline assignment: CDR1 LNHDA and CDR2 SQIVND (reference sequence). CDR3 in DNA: TGTGCCAGTAGCCGACAGGGGGCGAACTATGGCTACACCTTC. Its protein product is CASSRQGANYGYTF.

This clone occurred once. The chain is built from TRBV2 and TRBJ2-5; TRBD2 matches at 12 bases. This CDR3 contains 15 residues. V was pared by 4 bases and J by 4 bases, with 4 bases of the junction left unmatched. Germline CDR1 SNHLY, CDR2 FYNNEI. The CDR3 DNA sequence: TGTGCCAGCAGTGGAGAGACTAGCGGGAGAGAGACCCAGTACTTC. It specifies CASSGETSGRETQYF.

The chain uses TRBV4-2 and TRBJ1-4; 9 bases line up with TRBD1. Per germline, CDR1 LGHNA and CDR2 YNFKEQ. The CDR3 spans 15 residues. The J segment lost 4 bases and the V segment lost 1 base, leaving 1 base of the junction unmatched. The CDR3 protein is CASSQGTGVNEKLFF. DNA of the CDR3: TGTGCCAGCAGCCAAGGGACAGGGGTTAATGAAAAACTGTTTTTT.

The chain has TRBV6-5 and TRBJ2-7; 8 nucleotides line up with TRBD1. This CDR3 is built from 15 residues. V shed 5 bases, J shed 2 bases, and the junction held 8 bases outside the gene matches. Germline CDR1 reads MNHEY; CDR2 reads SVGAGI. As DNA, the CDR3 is TGTGCCAGCAGTGCTAGGGCAGGGGGCCCCTACGAGCAGTACTTC. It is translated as CASSARAGGPYEQYF.

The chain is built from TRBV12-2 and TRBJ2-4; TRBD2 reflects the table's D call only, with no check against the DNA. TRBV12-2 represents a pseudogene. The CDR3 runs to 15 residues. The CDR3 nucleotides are TGTGCAAGTGTCAGCGGCCTTAGGGGAGGAAACATTCAGTACTTC. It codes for CASVSGLRGGNIQYF.

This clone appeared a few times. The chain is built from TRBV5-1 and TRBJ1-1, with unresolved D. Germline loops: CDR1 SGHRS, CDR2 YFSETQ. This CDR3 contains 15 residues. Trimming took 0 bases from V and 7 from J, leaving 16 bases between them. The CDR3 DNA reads TGCGCCAGCAGCTTGGAGACCGGGGTCGGTAGTGAAGCTTTCTTT. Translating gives CASSLETGVGSEAFF.

CDR3 coding DNA: TGCGCCAGCAGCCAAACCCCGGCAGGGGATTTCACTGAAGCTTTCTTT. Its protein is CASSQTPAGDFTEAFF. V is TRBV5-1 and J is TRBJ1-1; D perhaps matches TRBD1 (6 bases). Germline V lookup: CDR1 SGHRS, CDR2 YFSETQ. This CDR3 is 16 amino acids long. Deletions cut 4 bases from V and 4 bases from J, with 20 bases between.

The CDR3 reads CASSIGFGRGQPQHF. The DNA for the CDR3 is TGTGCCAGTAGTATAGGTTTTGGCCGCGGTCAGCCCCAGCATTTT. The chain has TRBV19 and TRBJ1-5; no clear D gene. The CDR3 is 15 residues long. The ends were cut back, 1 base at V and 6 bases at J, with 13 bases in the middle. In germline, CDR1 is LNHDA, CDR2 SQIVND (reference sequence).

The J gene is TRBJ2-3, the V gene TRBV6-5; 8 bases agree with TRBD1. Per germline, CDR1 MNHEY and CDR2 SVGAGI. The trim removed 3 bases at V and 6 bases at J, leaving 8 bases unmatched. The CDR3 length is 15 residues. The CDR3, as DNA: TGTGCCAGCAGTTATTCAGGGGGCCGTGAGGATACGCAGTATTTT. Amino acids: CASSYSGGREDTQYF.

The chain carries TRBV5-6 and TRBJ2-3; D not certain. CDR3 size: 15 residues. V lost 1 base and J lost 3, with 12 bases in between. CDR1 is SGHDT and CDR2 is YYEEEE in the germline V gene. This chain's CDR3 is CASSLSGRLTDTQYF. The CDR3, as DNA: TGTGCCAGCAGCTTGTCTGGGCGCTTAACAGATACGCAGTATTTT.

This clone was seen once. For the CDR3, the DNA is TGTGCCAGCAGGAGAACCGGGACAAACTACAATGAGCAGTTCTTC. Its translation is CASRRTGTNYNEQFF. The J gene is TRBJ2-1, the V gene TRBV9; TRBD1 is a possible D gene (6 bases). The CDR3 is made up of 15 amino acids. Germline-derived CDR1 and CDR2 are SGDLS and YYNGEE. V was trimmed by 5 bases and J by 3 bases, leaving 15 bases between them.

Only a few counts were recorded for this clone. The CDR3 region has the DNA TGCGCCAGCAGCCCCCGCGGGCCCCAAGCAGCTTTCTTT. Its protein is CASSPRGPQAAFF. The chain combines TRBV5-1 with TRBJ1-1; no clear D gene. Germline-derived CDR1 and CDR2 are SGHRS and YFSETQ. The germline V and J ends were trimmed by 4 bases and 10 bases, with 17 bases remaining between them. The CDR3 runs 13 residues.

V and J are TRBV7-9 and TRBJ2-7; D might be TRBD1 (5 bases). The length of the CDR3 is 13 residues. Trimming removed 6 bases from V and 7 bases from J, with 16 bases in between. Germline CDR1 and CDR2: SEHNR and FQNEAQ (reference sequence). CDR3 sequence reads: CASRPDKGKEQYF. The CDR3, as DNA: TGTGCCAGCAGACCGGACAAGGGAAAAGAGCAGTACTTC.

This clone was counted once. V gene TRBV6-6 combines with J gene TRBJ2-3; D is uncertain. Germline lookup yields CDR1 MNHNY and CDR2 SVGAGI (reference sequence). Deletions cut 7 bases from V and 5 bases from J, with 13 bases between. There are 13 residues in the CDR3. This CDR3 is CASTHTAVDTQYF. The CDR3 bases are TGTGCCAGCACCCACACAGCCGTAGATACGCAGTATTTT.

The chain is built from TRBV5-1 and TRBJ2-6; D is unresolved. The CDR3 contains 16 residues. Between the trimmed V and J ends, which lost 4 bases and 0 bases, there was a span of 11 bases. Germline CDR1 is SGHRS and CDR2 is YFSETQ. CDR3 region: CASSVTASSGANVLTF. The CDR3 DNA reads TGCGCCAGCAGCGTCACAGCAAGCTCTGGGGCCAACGTCCTGACTTTC.

CDR3 in DNA: TGTGCCAGCGGAACAGGGTCTAGCACAGATACGCAGTATTTT. This gives the protein CASGTGSSTDTQYF. The chain combines TRBV11-3 with TRBJ2-3, with TRBD1 as a possible D gene (6 bases). V was shortened by 8 bases and J by 0 bases, with 12 bases between the two germline ends. Germline-derived CDR1 and CDR2 are SGHNT and YENEEA. The CDR3 length is 14 residues. The complete variable domain, with remaining parts taken from reference TRBV11-3 and TRBJ2-3, reads EAGVVQSPRYKIIEKKQPVAFWCNPISGHNTLYWYLQNLGQGPELLIRYENEEAVDDSQLPKDRFSAERLKGVDSTLKIQPAELGDSAVYLCASGTGSSTDTQYFGPGTRLTVL.